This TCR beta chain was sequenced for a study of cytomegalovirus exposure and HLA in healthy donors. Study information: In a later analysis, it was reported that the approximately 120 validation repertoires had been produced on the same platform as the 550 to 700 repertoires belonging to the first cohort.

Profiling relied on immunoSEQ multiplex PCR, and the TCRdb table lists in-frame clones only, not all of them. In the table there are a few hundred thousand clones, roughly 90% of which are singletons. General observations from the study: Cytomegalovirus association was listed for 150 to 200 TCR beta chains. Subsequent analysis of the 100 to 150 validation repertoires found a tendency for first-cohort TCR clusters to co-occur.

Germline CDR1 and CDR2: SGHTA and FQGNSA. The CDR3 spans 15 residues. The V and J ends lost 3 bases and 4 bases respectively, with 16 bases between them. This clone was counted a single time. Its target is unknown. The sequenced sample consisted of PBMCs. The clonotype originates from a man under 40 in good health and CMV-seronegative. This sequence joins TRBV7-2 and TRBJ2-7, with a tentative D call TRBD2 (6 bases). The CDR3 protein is CASSLEGRNGYEQYF. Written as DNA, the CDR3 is TGTGCCAGCAGCTTGGAGGGACGGAACGGATACGAGCAGTACTTC. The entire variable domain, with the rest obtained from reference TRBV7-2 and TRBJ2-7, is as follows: GAGVSQSPSNKVTEKGKDVELRCDPISGHTALYWYRQSLGQGLEFLIYFQGNSAPDKSGLPSDRFSAERTGGSVSTLTIQRTQQEDSAVYLCASSLEGRNGYEQYFGPGTRLTVT.